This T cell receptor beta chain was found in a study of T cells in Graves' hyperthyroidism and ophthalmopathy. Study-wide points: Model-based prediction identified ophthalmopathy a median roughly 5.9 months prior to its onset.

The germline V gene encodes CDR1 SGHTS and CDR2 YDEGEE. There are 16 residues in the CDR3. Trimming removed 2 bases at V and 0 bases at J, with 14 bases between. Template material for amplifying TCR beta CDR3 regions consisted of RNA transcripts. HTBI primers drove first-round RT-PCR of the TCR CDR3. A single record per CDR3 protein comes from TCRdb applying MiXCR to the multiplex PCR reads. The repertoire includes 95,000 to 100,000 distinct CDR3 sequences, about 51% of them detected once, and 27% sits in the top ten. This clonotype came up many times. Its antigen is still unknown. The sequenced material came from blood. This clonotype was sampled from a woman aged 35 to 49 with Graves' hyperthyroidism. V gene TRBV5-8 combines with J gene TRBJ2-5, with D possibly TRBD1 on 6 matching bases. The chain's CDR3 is CASSFTGFSDQETQYF. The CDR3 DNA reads TGTGCCAGCAGCTTTACAGGGTTCTCCGACCAAGAGACCCAGTACTTC. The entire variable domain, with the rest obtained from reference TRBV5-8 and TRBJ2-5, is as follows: EAGVTQSPTHLIKTRGQQATLRCSPISGHTSVYWYQQALGLGLQFLLWYDEGEERNRGNFPPRFSGRQFPNYSSELNVNALELEDSALYLCASSFTGFSDQETQYFGPGTRLLVL.